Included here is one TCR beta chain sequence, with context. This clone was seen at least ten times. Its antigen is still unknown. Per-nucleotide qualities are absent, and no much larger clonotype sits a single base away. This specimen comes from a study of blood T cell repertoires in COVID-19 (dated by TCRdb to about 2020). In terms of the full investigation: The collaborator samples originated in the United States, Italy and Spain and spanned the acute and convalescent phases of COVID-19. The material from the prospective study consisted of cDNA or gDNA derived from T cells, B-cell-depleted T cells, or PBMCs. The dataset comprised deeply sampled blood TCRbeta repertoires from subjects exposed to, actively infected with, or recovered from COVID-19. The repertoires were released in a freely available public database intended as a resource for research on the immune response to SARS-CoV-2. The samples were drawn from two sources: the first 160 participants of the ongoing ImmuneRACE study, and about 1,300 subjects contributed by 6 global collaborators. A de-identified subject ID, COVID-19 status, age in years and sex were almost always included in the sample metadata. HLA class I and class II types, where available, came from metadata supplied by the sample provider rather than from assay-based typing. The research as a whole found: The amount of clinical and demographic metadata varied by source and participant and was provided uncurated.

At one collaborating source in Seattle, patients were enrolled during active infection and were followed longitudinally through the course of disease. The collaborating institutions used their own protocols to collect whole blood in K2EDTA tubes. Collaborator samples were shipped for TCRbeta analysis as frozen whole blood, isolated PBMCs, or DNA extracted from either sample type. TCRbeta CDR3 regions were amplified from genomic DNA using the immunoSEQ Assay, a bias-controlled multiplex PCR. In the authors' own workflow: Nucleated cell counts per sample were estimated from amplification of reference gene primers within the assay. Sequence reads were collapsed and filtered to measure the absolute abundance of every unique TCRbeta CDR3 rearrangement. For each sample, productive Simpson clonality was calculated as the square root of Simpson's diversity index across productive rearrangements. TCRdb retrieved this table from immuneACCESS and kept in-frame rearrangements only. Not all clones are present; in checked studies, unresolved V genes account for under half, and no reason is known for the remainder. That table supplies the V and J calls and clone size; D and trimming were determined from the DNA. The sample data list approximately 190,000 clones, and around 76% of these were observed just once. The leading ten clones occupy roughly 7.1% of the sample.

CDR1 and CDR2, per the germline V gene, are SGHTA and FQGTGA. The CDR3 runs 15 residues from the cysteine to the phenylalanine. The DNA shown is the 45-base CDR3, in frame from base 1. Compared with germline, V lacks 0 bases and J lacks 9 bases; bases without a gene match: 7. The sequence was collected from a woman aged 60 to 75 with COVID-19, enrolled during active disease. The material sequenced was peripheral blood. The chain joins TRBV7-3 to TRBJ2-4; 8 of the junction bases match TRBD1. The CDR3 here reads CASSLTAQGAGIQYF. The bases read TGTGCCAGCAGCTTAACGGCTCAGGGGGCCGGCATTCAGTACTTC.